These 24 T cell receptor beta chains share one sample of origin, sequenced in a study of human T cells and chemical hapten exposure. TCRdb recomputed calls from the RACE reads with MiXCR, one row per CDR3 protein. The table lists fewer than 50,000 distinct CDR3 sequences, about 4.2% of them singletons, with over 25% in the top ten. Time point: patch test 1, 2 weeks after DPC sensitization. Treatment described: therapeutic diphenylcyclopropenone sensitization with weekly scalp DPC. Unfractionated whole blood served as the source for total RNA extraction. The sequencing here drew on whole blood, taken in connection with sensitization to the hapten diphenylcyclopropenone (DPC). The receptors come from a man aged 45-65 years with alopecia areata. Some clones in this sample may be carry-over from other donors' samples.

This clonotype was observed at least ten times. The gene calls are TRBV28 and TRBJ2-5; D gene uncertain. V lost 2 bases to trimming and J lost 0 bases, with 7 bases between them. This CDR3 region has 14 residues. Germline V gene sequence: CDR1 MDHEN, CDR2 SYDVKM. Here the CDR3 DNA reads TGTGCCAGCAGTTTAGTAGGGAACCAAGAGACCCAGTACTTC. Amino acid sequence: CASSLVGNQETQYF. Together with reference TRBV28 and TRBJ2-5, the CDR3 gives the full variable domain: DVKVTQSSRYLVKRTGEKVFLECVQDMDHENMFWYRQDPGLGLRLIYFSYDVKMKEKGDIPEGYSVSREKKERFSLILESASTNQTSMYLCASSLVGNQETQYFGPGTRLLVL.

Worth noting for this clonotype: Given a much more abundant clone one base away, this may be a read error. This chain links TRBV7-2 with TRBJ1-5, with D perhaps TRBD1 (5 bases). Trimming removed 2 bases from V and 6 bases from J, with 11 bases in between. This CDR3 is 14 amino acids long. From germline, CDR1 is SGHTA and CDR2 FQGNSA. CDR3 loop: CASSLIRGPQPQHF. CDR3 DNA sequence: TGTGCCAGCAGCTTAATCCGGGGCCCTCAGCCCCAGCATTTT.

In its sample, this clonotype was seen many times. The V gene is TRBV7-9, the J gene TRBJ2-2; D perhaps matches TRBD1 (6 bases). The CDR3 contains 14 residues. The V end lost 10 bases, the J end lost 5 bases, and 17 bases lay between the germline ends. Germline CDR1 reads SEHNR; CDR2 reads FQNEAQ (reference sequence). The CDR3 region is CAKGGQSGTGELFF. The DNA of the CDR3 is TGTGCCAAAGGGGGACAAAGCGGAACCGGGGAGCTGTTTTTT.

With regard to this clonotype: This may stem from a read error, because a much larger clone lies one nucleotide away. V usage is TRBV16 and J usage is TRBJ2-7; D is ambiguous. The CDR3 runs to 13 residues. In germline, CDR1 is KGHSY, CDR2 FQNENV. CDR3 region: CASSQYSSYEQNF. The CDR3 nucleotides read TGTGCCAGCAGCCAATACAGCTCCTACGAGCAGAACTTC.

This clonotype was recorded many times. The genes are TRBV7-8 and TRBJ2-3; D is uncertain. This CDR3 has 16 amino acids. The V gene's germline CDR1 is SGHVS and CDR2 FQNEAQ. Trimming shortened V by 1 base and J by 5 bases, and 16 bases separated the two germline ends. The CDR3 nucleotides are TGTGCCAGCAGCTTAGACCCACTCCCGTTTCTAGATACGCAGTATTTT. Amino acid sequence: CASSLDPLPFLDTQYF.

At least ten counts were recorded for this clonotype. The chain is built from TRBV12-2 and TRBJ1-5. TRBV12-2 corresponds to a pseudogene. The CDR3 loop spans 17 amino acids. As DNA, the CDR3 is TGTGCAAGTCGCCCTCCCTTAGATGACAGCAGCAATCAGCCCCAGCATTTT. It translates to CASRPPLDDSSNQPQHF.

The rearrangement joins TRBV6-5 to TRBJ2-7; 10 bases fit TRBD1. The length of the CDR3 is 14 residues. The V segment lost 2 bases and the J segment 3 bases; nucleotides outside the gene matches: 1. CDR1 and CDR2 from the germline V gene are MNHEY and SVGAGI. The CDR3 bases are TGTGCCAGCAGTTACCGGACAGGGGGCTACGAGCAGTACTTC. It specifies CASSYRTGGYEQYF.

On this clonotype: A clone one base away is much larger, so this may be a read error. This chain connects TRBV20-1 to TRBJ2-5; the D is unclear. The CDR3 length is 14 residues. V was cut by 0 bases and J by 2 bases, with 10 bases left in between. Per the germline V gene, CDR1 is DFQATT and CDR2 is SNEGSKA (reference sequence). The CDR3 here is CSARDPSAQETQYF. The CDR3 bases are TGCAGTGCTAGAGATCCGAGCGCTCAAGAGACCCAGTACTTC.

This clonotype was seen ten or more times. The chain couples TRBV6-1 to TRBJ1-2; D gene ambiguous. The CDR3 runs 13 residues. Trimming removed 4 bases from V and 8 bases from J, with 14 bases in between. The germline V gene has CDR1 MNHNS and CDR2 SASEGT. CDR3 coding DNA: TGTGCCAGCAGTGTTGGAGGCGAAGGGGGCTACACCTTC. This sequence encodes CASSVGGEGGYTF.

This clonotype was counted between two and nine times. This chain connects TRBV10-2 to TRBJ2-7, with D possibly being TRBD1 (7 bases). The CDR3 has 15 amino acids. Trimming took off 6 bases at V and 5 bases at J, with 20 bases between the two ends. Germline CDR1 reads WSHSY; CDR2 reads SAAADI. CDR3 coding DNA: TGCGCCAGCAGGAAGGGGGCGGGGATTAGCGACGAGCAGTACTTC. It is translated as CASRKGAGISDEQYF.

The table lists this clonotype with many counts. The rearrangement links TRBV27 to TRBJ1-6, with D tentatively TRBD1 (6 bases). Germline V gene sequence: CDR1 MNHEY, CDR2 SMNVEV (reference sequence). Trimming cost V 10 bases and J 10 bases, with 20 bases left between them. The length of the CDR3 is 14 residues. CDR3 in DNA: TGTGCCACCAGGAGGGAAGGGGGAAGCTCACCCCTCCACTTT. Translating gives CATRREGGSSPLHF.

This clonotype was picked up many times. The chain combines TRBV28 with TRBJ2-1; D gene ambiguous. The CDR3 has 14 residues. Germline CDR1 and CDR2: MDHEN and SYDVKM. V lost 7 bases to trimming and J lost 8 bases, with 18 bases between them. CDR3 loop: CASTPRLPAHEQFF. Written as DNA, the CDR3 is TGTGCCAGCACCCCGCGACTCCCGGCCCATGAGCAGTTCTTC.

The table lists this clonotype with many counts. The chain combines TRBV29-1 with TRBJ2-3; weak D call: TRBD1 (6 bases). Germline CDR1 and CDR2: SQVTM and ANQGSEA. V lost 3 bases and J lost 8, with 18 bases in between. The CDR3 contains 14 residues. The chain's CDR3 is CSVDNPRGFGTQYF. CDR3 coding DNA: TGCAGCGTTGATAACCCCAGGGGTTTTGGTACGCAGTATTTT.

This clonotype was seen ten or more times. The chain carries TRBV10-3 and TRBJ2-7; 8 bases align to TRBD1. The trim removed 7 bases at V and 3 bases at J, leaving 5 bases unmatched. Germline CDR1 reads ENHRY; CDR2 reads SYGVKD. The CDR3 is 13 amino acids. The CDR3 coding sequence is TGTGCCATCAAGGGGACAGGCCTCTACGAGCAGTACTTC. It yields the protein CAIKGTGLYEQYF.

This clonotype is deemed medium-sized. V is TRBV29-1 and J is TRBJ2-2; possibly TRBD1 for D (5 bases). Germline values: CDR1 SQVTM, CDR2 ANQGSEA. The CDR3 runs to 18 residues. Trimming took off 1 base at V and 2 bases at J, with 20 bases between the two ends. In DNA form, the CDR3 reads TGCAGCGTTGAAGGGAATAGCATTTTCGACAGTAACACCGGGGAGCTGTTTTTT. Protein product: CSVEGNSIFDSNTGELFF.

This clonotype occurred many times. The gene calls are TRBV12-2 and TRBJ1-4. TRBV12-2 is a recognized pseudogene. This CDR3 comprises 15 residues. DNA of the CDR3: TGTGCAAGTCGCCTACCGAGTGCAACTAATGAAAAACTGTTTTTT. This encodes CASRLPSATNEKLFF.

This clonotype was picked up many times. The chain couples TRBV12-3 or TRBV12-4 to TRBJ2-2; D is possibly TRBD1 (6 bases). With 5 bases removed from V and 4 bases from J, the gap between germline ends came to 11 bases. The CDR3 extends over 14 amino acids. The CDR3 DNA is TGTGCCAGCAGTAAACAGGGTGGCACCGGGGAGCTGTTTTTT. Translating gives CASSKQGGTGELFF.

In its sample, this clonotype was seen many times. The rearrangement uses TRBV21-1 and TRBJ2-2; the D call of TRBD1 is as the table states it, not checked on the DNA. TRBV21-1 corresponds to a pseudogene. This CDR3 spans 23 amino acids. The CDR3 region is CASSKVTQADRGVEAGGTGELFF. CDR3 coding DNA: TGTGCCAGCAGCAAAGTTACCCAAGCCGACAGGGGGGTCGAGGCGGGAGGGACCGGGGAGCTGTTTTTT.

Of note for this clonotype: A clone one base away is much larger, so this may be a read error. This chain links TRBV29-1 with TRBJ2-3, with a possible D match to TRBD1 (5 bases). The germline V gene encodes CDR1 SQVTM and CDR2 ANQGSEA. The CDR3 spans 14 residues. For the CDR3, the DNA is TGCAGCGTTGCGGCAGGGCAGAGCACAGATATGCAGTATTTT. This codes for CSVAAGQSTDMQYF.

This clonotype was counted ten times or more. The gene calls are TRBV7-2 and TRBJ2-3, with TRBD2 as a possible D gene (7 bases). This CDR3 has 17 residues. Per germline, CDR1 SGHTA and CDR2 FQGNSA. V was shortened by 5 bases and J by 4 bases, with 22 bases between the two germline ends. Here the CDR3 DNA reads TGTGCCAGCAGCCCACCTAGGGGGGGGAACCCCCCAGATACGCAGTATTTT. It is translated as CASSPPRGGNPPDTQYF.

The sample holds many counts of this clonotype. The V and J genes are TRBV30 and TRBJ2-7; 15 nucleotides line up with TRBD2. The germline CDR1 and CDR2 sequences are GTSNPN and SVGIG (reference sequence). This CDR3 comprises 18 residues. The trim removed 6 bases at V and 5 bases at J, leaving 17 bases unmatched. The CDR3 nucleotides read TGTGCCTGCTACGGACCGGGACTAGCGGGAGGTAGCACCCACGAGCAGTACTTC. This encodes CACYGPGLAGGSTHEQYF.

In its sample, this clonotype is large. The rearrangement joins TRBV6-5 to TRBJ2-1; 7 nucleotides agree with TRBD1. CDR3 length: 14 amino acids. The germline V gene has CDR1 MNHEY and CDR2 SVGAGI. V dropped 2 bases and J dropped 2; count of bases not matched to a gene: 0. The CDR3 is CASSYGQAYNEQFF. As DNA, the CDR3 is TGTGCCAGCAGTTACGGACAGGCCTACAATGAGCAGTTCTTC.

This clonotype was observed many times. V and J are TRBV29-1 and TRBJ2-1, with 7 bases lining up with TRBD2. CDR3 length: 16 residues. Germline trimming cut 1 base from V and 2 bases from J; bases unmatched to any gene: 8. Per the germline V gene, CDR1 is SQVTM and CDR2 is ANQGSEA. The CDR3 protein is CSVEGGGLQTYNEQFF. The CDR3 region has the DNA TGCAGCGTTGAAGGGGGGGGACTCCAAACCTACAATGAGCAGTTCTTC.

This clonotype showed up many times. The V call is TRBV6-2 or TRBV6-3, the J call TRBJ1-5; the D is unclear. V was pared by 6 bases and J by 5 bases, with 17 bases between. The germline gives CDR1 MNHEY, CDR2 SVGEGT. The CDR3 has 15 amino acids. The CDR3 reads CASRTMTTTDQPQHF. CDR3 nucleotides: TGTGCCAGCAGAACGATGACCACTACGGATCAGCCCCAGCATTTT.